A selection of T cell receptor beta chains follows, all from one sample in a study of CD8+ T cells in alopecia areata. The data were produced by immunoSEQ multiplex PCR, yet TCRdb's version contains in-frame clones alone and is incomplete. The sample has more than 150,000 clones, 51% seen once. Specimen: CD8+ T cells sorted from blood, collected at week 52, from a patient treated with tofacitinib. All receptors come from a human donor with alopecia areata. Each CDR3 is given with its conserved first and last residue.

J gene,V gene,CDR3 protein
TRBJ1-1,TRBV27,CASSIAPATEAFF
TRBJ2-7,TRBV5-1,CASSSGVYEQYF
TRBJ2-7,TRBV7-2,CASSPGRYEQYF
TRBJ2-2,TRBV5-1,CASSVDRGPGELFF
TRBJ2-7,TRBV5-6,CASSLEVQGYEQYF
TRBJ2-1,TRBV2,CATKVSGGANEQFF
TRBJ2-2,TRBV7-9,CASSLERDTYTGELFF
TRBJ2-5,TRBV29-1,CSVEEISEDLAENQETQYF
TRBJ2-1,TRBV5-1,CASSLGQGGNEQFF
TRBJ2-3,TRBV7-3,CASSLMGNTDTQYF
TRBJ2-7,TRBV4-2,CASSLRRSYEQYF
TRBJ1-5,TRBV9,CASSEDRDGNQPQHF
TRBJ2-3,TRBV5-6,CASLGQITDTQYF
TRBJ1-4,TRBV5-4,CASSRVGEGEKLFF
TRBJ2-3,TRBV7-2,CASSFTSGGTDTQYF
TRBJ1-6,TRBV11-2,CASSLDSSYSPLHF
TRBJ2-7,TRBV27,CASSLRGLAYEQYF
TRBJ1-5,TRBV7-9,CASSFLPQHF
TRBJ1-1,TRBV6-5,CASRVGSTEAFF
TRBJ2-1,TRBV7-8,CASSLRLAGVNEQFF
TRBJ2-2,TRBV9,CASSDHTGELFF
TRBJ2-7,TRBV7-3,CASSLKGGHEQYF
TRBJ2-7,TRBV14,CASSIGTYEQYF
TRBJ2-2,TRBV11-2,CASSLESSGRAELFF
TRBJ2-7,TRBV30,CAWSVLGSEQYF
TRBJ1-6,TRBV6-5,CASSRQGNSPLHF
TRBJ1-6,TRBV9,CASSVGGNSPLHF
TRBJ2-7,TRBV30,CAWAQRTLGEQYF
TRBJ2-5,TRBV6-5,CASSYNMETQYF
TRBJ2-3,TRBV5-1,CASSLEVAGSGDTQYF
TRBJ1-1,TRBV6-5,CASSYSRGGWNTEAFF
TRBJ1-6,TRBV30,CAWSVGVGADLHF
TRBJ1-6,TRBV30,CAWSLIGVNSPLHF
TRBJ2-7,TRBV6-5,CASSRLYEQYF
TRBJ2-7,TRBV2,CASSMERGTYEQYF
TRBJ2-2,TRBV28,CASSLTGTGELFF
TRBJ2-1,TRBV7-2,CASSFSGRYNEQFF
TRBJ2-5,TRBV28,CASSLFGETQYF
TRBJ1-2,TRBV9,CASSVGEHYGYTF
TRBJ1-6,TRBV27,CASSLLSGWGLHF
TRBJ1-1,TRBV5-1,CASSLRQGDFWRTEAFF
TRBJ2-7,TRBV13,CASSLGAVRHEQYF
TRBJ1-2,TRBV5-6,CASTPGGGLDGYTF
TRBJ2-7,TRBV5-1,CASSLEPLNYEQYF
TRBJ2-7,TRBV4-1,CASSQGWEEGPVDEQYF
TRBJ1-1,TRBV4-3,CASSDGQGAGDTEAFF